The sequence of this T cell receptor (beta chain) was determined in a study of identifying expanded T cells in peripheral blood. Produced via immunoSEQ multiplex PCR; TCRdb's table is partial and in-frame only. The table includes roughly 100,000 clones, around 88% detected once. Notes on this clone: As yet, its antigen is unknown.

Study-wide points: Across healthy donors, higher total template counts meant significantly greater approximately 2-week count variance. Around 1.2 clones differed between technical replicates, versus 16.4 and 19 over time.

Collection occurred without any documented infections or immune events in donors. Germline CDR1 and CDR2: ENHRY and SYGVKD. V was cut by 4 bases and J by 7 bases, with 11 bases left in between. This CDR3 spans 13 amino acids. Sequencing was done on a sample of blood. This receptor was taken from a person between 18 and 70 years old in good health. This sequence joins TRBV10-3 and TRBJ2-1, with D possibly TRBD2 on 7 matching bases. The CDR3, as DNA: TGTGCCATCAGTGCCGAGGGGGGGAATGAGCAGTTCTTC. Translated, it gives CAISAEGGNEQFF.